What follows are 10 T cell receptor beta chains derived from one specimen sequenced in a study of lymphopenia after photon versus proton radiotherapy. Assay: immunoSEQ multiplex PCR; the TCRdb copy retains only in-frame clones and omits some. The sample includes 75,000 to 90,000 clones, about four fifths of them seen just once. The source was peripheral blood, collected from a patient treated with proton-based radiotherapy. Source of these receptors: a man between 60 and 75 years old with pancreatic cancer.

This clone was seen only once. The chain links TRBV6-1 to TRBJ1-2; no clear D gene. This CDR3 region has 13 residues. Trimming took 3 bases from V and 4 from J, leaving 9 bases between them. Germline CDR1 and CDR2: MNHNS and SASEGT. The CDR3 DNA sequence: TGTGCCAGCAGTGAGGGGTGGCGCTATGGCTACACCTTC. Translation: CASSEGWRYGYTF.

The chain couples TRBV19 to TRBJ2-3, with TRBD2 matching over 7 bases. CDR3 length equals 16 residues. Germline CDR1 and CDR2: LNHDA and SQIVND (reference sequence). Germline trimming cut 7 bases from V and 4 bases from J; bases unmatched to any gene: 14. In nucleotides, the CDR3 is TGTGCCAGTACCGAGCACGGCGGGAGATTGTCAGATACGCAGTATTTT. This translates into CASTEHGGRLSDTQYF.

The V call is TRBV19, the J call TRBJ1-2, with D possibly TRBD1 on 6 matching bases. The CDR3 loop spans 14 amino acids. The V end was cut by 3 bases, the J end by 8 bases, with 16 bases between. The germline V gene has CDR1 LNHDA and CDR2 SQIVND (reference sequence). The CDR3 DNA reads TGTGCCAGTAGTATCCAGGACTGGGGGACAGGCTACACCTTC. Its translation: CASSIQDWGTGYTF.

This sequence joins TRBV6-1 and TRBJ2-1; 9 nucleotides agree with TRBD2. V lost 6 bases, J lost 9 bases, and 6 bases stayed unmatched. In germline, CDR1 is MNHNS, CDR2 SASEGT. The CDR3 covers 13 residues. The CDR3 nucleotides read TGTGCCAGCAGGCCTAGCGGGAATGGTGAGCAGTTCTTC. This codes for CASRPSGNGEQFF.

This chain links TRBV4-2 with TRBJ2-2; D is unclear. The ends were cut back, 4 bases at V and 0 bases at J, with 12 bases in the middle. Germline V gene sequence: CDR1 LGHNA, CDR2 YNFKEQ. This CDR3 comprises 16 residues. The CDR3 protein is CASSLQLLANTGELFF. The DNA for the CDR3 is TGTGCCAGCAGCCTCCAGTTGTTGGCGAACACCGGGGAGCTGTTTTTT.

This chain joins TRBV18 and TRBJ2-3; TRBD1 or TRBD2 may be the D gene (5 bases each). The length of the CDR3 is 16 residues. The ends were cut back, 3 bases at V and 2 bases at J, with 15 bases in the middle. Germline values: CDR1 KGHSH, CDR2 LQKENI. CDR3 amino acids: CASSPLDGALTDTQYF. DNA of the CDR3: TGTGCCAGCTCACCGCTCGACGGGGCCCTCACAGATACGCAGTATTTT.

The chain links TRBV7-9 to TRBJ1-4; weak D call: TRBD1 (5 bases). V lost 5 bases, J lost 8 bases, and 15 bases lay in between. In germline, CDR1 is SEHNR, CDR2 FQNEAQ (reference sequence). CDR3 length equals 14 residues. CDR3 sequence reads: CASSPGTAGEKLFF. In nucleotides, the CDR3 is TGTGCCAGCAGCCCGGGGACTGCGGGGGAAAAACTGTTTTTT. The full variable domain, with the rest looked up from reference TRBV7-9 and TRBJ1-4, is DTGVSQNPRHKITKRGQNVTFRCDPISEHNRLYWYRQTLGQGPEFLTYFQNEAQLEKSRLLSDRFSAERPKGSFSTLEIQRTEQGDSAMYLCASSPGTAGEKLFFGSGTQLSVL.

In DNA form, the CDR3 reads TGTGCCTCTGCGGCCGGGAACACTGAAGCTTTCTTT. Translation: CASAAGNTEAFF. The chain is built from TRBV7-2 and TRBJ1-1; D call uncertain. The CDR3 contains 12 residues. Between the trimmed V and J ends, which lost 11 bases and 1 base, there was a span of 11 bases. Germline V gives CDR1 SGHTA, CDR2 FQGNSA.

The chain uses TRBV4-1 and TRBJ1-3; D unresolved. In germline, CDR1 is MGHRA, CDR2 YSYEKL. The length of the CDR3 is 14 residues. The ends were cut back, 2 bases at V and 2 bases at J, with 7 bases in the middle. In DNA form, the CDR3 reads TGCGCCAGCAGCCAACTGGATGCTGGAAACACCATATATTTT. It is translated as CASSQLDAGNTIYF.

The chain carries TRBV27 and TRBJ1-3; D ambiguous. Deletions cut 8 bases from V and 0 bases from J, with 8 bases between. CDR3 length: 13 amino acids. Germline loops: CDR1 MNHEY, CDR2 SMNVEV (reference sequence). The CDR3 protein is CASRISSGNTIYF. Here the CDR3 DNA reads TGTGCCAGCCGCATTTCCTCTGGAAACACCATATATTTT.